This TCR beta chain is from a study of blood T cell repertoires in COVID-19. Data came from immunoSEQ multiplex PCR; TCRdb stores just in-frame clones and leaves some out. The table shows approximately 180,000 clones, with 85% to 90% occurring only once. Seattle's cohort entered during active infection and was followed longitudinally. The source is a person aged 70 to 85 with COVID-19, enrolled during active disease. The sample comprised peripheral blood.

This CDR3 reads CASSPPGREGDEQFF. CDR3 DNA: TGTGCCAGCAGTCCCCCGGGGCGGGAGGGAGATGAGCAGTTCTTC. V and J are TRBV6-5 and TRBJ2-1; 9 bases align to TRBD2. The CDR3 runs to 15 residues. V dropped 5 bases and J dropped 8; count of bases not matched to a gene: 10. The V gene's germline CDR1 is MNHEY and CDR2 SVGAGI.